Below are 6 T cell receptor beta chains sequenced from a single sample in a study of cytomegalovirus exposure and HLA in healthy donors. PCR employed 60 Vbeta and 13 Jbeta primers. The method was immunoSEQ multiplex PCR; TCRdb's version includes in-frame clones alone and lacks a portion of them. Among approximately 170,000 clones listed, approximately 81% were seen once. The sequenced sample was PBMCs. These receptors were taken from a boy younger than 10 in good health and CMV-seronegative.

V usage is TRBV10-2 and J usage is TRBJ2-7; TRBD2 matches 7 bases. With 3 bases clipped from V and 5 bases from J, the junction kept 7 bases outside the gene matches. The germline V gene has CDR1 WSHSY and CDR2 SAAADI. This CDR3 is built from 14 residues. CDR3 in amino acids: CASSEGDRGDEQYF. CDR3 DNA sequence: TGCGCCAGCAGTGAAGGGGACCGGGGGGACGAGCAGTACTTC.

The chain carries TRBV5-1 and TRBJ1-6; D call uncertain. V lost 0 bases and J lost 10, with 17 bases in between. Germline-derived CDR1 and CDR2 are SGHRS and YFSETQ. The CDR3 is 16 residues long. CDR3 in DNA: TGCGCCAGCAGCTTGGCCGGCGGTACTAGCGGGTCACCCCTCCACTTT. This encodes CASSLAGGTSGSPLHF. The whole variable domain, remainder taken from reference TRBV5-1 and TRBJ1-6, is KAGVTQTPRYLIKTRGQQVTLSCSPISGHRSVSWYQQTPGQGLQFLFEYFSETQRNKGNFPGRFSGRQFSNSRSEMNVSTLELGDSALYLCASSLAGGTSGSPLHFGNGTRLTVT.

The V gene is TRBV27, the J gene TRBJ2-7; TRBD1 matches at 7 bases. The trim removed 5 bases at V and 7 bases at J, leaving 8 bases unmatched. Looked up from germline, CDR1 is MNHEY and CDR2 is SMNVEV (reference sequence). The CDR3 length is 13 residues. CDR3 residues: CASSPGTAREQYF. CDR3 nucleotide sequence: TGTGCCAGCAGTCCCGGGACAGCACGTGAGCAGTACTTC.

The chain uses TRBV9 and TRBJ2-1; possible D gene TRBD1, 6 bases. V shed 3 bases and J shed 3 bases, with 16 bases lying between them. Germline CDR1 SGDLS, CDR2 YYNGEE. The CDR3 loop spans 16 amino acids. CDR3 residues: CASSGTTGYFYNEQFF. The CDR3 DNA is TGTGCCAGCAGCGGAACCACAGGGTACTTCTACAATGAGCAGTTCTTC. Combining the CDR3 with reference TRBV9 and TRBJ2-1 gives the whole variable domain DSGVTQTPKHLITATGQRVTLRCSPRSGDLSVYWYQQSLDQGLQFLIQYYNGEERAKGNILERFSAQQFPDLHSELNLSSLELGDSALYFCASSGTTGYFYNEQFFGPGTRLTVL.

This clone was detected once. This chain joins TRBV6-5 and TRBJ2-7, with D possibly matching TRBD2 (5 bases). Trimming removed 0 bases from V and 5 bases from J, with 8 bases in between. The CDR3 has 13 residues. From germline, CDR1 is MNHEY and CDR2 SVGAGI. As DNA, the CDR3 is TGTGCCAGCAGTTACTCAGAGGGTAACGAGCAGTACTTC. Its protein is CASSYSEGNEQYF.

The V gene is TRBV4-1, the J gene TRBJ2-5; D is possibly TRBD2 (5 bases). Germline-derived CDR1 and CDR2 are MGHRA and YSYEKL. Trimming took 1 base from V and 2 from J, leaving 14 bases between them. The CDR3 is 16 amino acids. DNA of the CDR3: TGCGCCAGCAGCCAAGGCAGGACTCCGATGCAAGAGACCCAGTACTTC. It translates to CASSQGRTPMQETQYF.